This paragraph covers one T cell receptor (beta chain) sequence. These data originate in a study of blood T cell repertoires in COVID-19. Study in general: The samples span acute and convalescent COVID-19 from the United States, Italy and Spain.

The CDR3 covers 15 residues. Germline V lookup: CDR1 LNHDA, CDR2 SQIVND (reference sequence). Trimming took 11 bases from V and 0 from J; bases not matched to a gene: 10. Here immunoSEQ multiplex PCR was the method, and the copy in TCRdb shows in-frame clones only, minus some. The table lists about 250,000 clones, around 86% of them singletons. V usage is TRBV19 and J usage is TRBJ1-3, with 7 bases matching TRBD1. This receptor was identified in a woman between 25 and 40 years old with active or convalescent COVID-19. Sequenced sample: peripheral blood. This CDR3 reads CAVGQFLLSGNTIYF. In DNA, the CDR3 is TGTGCCGTGGGACAGTTCCTTCTCTCTGGAAACACCATATATTTT.